This TCR beta chain comes out of a study of spatial heterogeneity in lung cancer. Broader study findings: Tumors with more nonsynonymous mutations had more expanded intratumoral alpha and beta TCRs.

Ten or more counts support this clonotype. Its target is not known. Time point described: sample taken at primary tumor resection. MiXCR was run by TCRdb on the 5' RACE reads, yielding one entry per CDR3 protein. The sample holds 8,000 or so distinct CDR3 sequences, 8.5% to 9.5% seen once. Germline CDR1 is SGHTA and CDR2 is FQGTGA. The trim removed 2 bases at V and 8 bases at J, leaving 7 bases unmatched. The CDR3 is made up of 15 amino acids. V is TRBV7-3 and J is TRBJ2-3; 10 positions match TRBD2. The clonotype originates from a male donor with early-stage non-small cell lung cancer. Sequenced material: lung tumor tissue, taken at surgery. DNA for the CDR3: TGTGCCAGCAGCTTATTAGCGGGGGGCGGAGGTACGCAGTATTTT. Its protein is CASSLLAGGGGTQYF.